This T cell receptor beta chain appears in the sequencing data of a study of T cells in Graves' hyperthyroidism and ophthalmopathy. CDR3 size: 14 residues. Germline V gene data show CDR1 as MGHDK and CDR2 as SYGVNS. The V end lost 4 bases, the J end lost 6 bases, and 12 bases lay between the germline ends. RNA transcripts yielded amplified TCR beta CDR3 regions. In the first-round RT-PCR of the TCR CDR3, the HTBI primer set was used. TCRdb re-called the multiplex PCR reads with MiXCR, one entry per CDR3 protein. The repertoire has over 400,000 distinct CDR3 sequences, about 20% of them found once; the top ten carry 45% to 50%.

Material for sequencing was blood. This clonotype was obtained from a woman in her 70s with Graves' ophthalmopathy. The rearrangement uses TRBV25-1 and TRBJ1-4; D is unclear. The CDR3 loop reads CASSVPGGDEKLFF. Here the CDR3 DNA reads TGTGCCAGCAGTGTCCCAGGCGGCGATGAAAAACTGTTTTTT.